The entry below gives a single T cell receptor beta chain sequence along with its context. The data belong to a study of blood T cell repertoires in COVID-19. As for the study in general: Acute and convalescent COVID-19 samples came from the United States, Italy and Spain. The cDNA or gDNA used as material had been derived from T cells, B-cell-depleted T cells, or PBMCs.

This CDR3 is built from 13 residues. The ends lost 7 bases at V and 0 bases at J; junction bases unmatched: 3. CDR1 is SQVTM, CDR2 ANQGSEA, per germline. Under the authors' procedure: Amplification from reference gene primers served as the basis for estimated nucleated cell counts. Assay used: immunoSEQ multiplex PCR; TCRdb lists only in-frame clones, some missing. V and J calls and clone size are given by that table; D and trimming were obtained from the DNA. The sample records approximately 75,000 clones, roughly 85% being singletons. Sequenced sample: peripheral blood. This TCR was recovered from an elderly woman with acute or convalescent COVID-19. The V and J genes are TRBV29-1 and TRBJ1-1, with 9 nucleotides matching TRBD1. The DNA of the CDR3 is TGCAGCGGTCGGGACAGGGTGAACACTGAAGCTTTCTTT. Protein product: CSGRDRVNTEAFF.